These T cell receptor beta chains were read from a single sample in a study. TCRdb reanalysed the RT-PCR reads using MiXCR and keeps one entry per CDR3 protein. The sample includes 650,000 to 800,000 distinct CDR3 sequences, 12% to 15% seen only once; the top ten take 3.6%. Sequencing was done on a sample of memory CD4+ T cells from blood. Every receptor here comes from a female donor in good health, serving as a healthy control. CDR3s include the opening cysteine and the closing phenylalanine or tryptophan. A D gene is named only where the DNA matches it firmly. The size entry is marked missing in some rows and otherwise reads once, few, many or a size class.

len	d_gene	abundance	v_gene	j_gene	CDR3nt	CDR3aa
16	NA	NA	TRBV7-2	TRBJ1-5	TGTGCCAGCAGCCCCCGATGGGGGGCTGACAATCAGCCCCAGCATTTT	CASSPRWGADNQPQHF
11	NA	NA	TRBV10-3	TRBJ2-7	TGTGCCATCACCGAAAACTACGAGCAGTACTTC	CAITENYEQYF
13	TRBD1	few	TRBV20-1	TRBJ1-1	TGCAGTGCTCGGGGACAGGGGGCCACTGAAGCTTTCTTT	CSARGQGATEAFF
13	NA	many	TRBV29-1	TRBJ1-1	TGCAGCGTTGAAATCACGATTAACACTGAAGCTTTCTTT	CSVEITINTEAFF
14	TRBD1	many	TRBV11-2	TRBJ1-4	TGTGCCAGCAGCGCCCGCAGGGGGGGGGTAGAACTGTTTTTT	CASSARRGGVELFF
13	NA	NA	TRBV5-1	TRBJ2-7	TGCGCCAGCAGCTTCGGGGCGAGCGACGAGCAGTACTTC	CASSFGASDEQYF
15	TRBD2	few	TRBV28	TRBJ2-1	TGTGCCAGCGGGTCAACTAGCGGGAGTTGGAATGAGCAGTTCTTC	CASGSTSGSWNEQFF
15	TRBD1	NA	TRBV27	TRBJ1-2	TGTGCCAGCAGTTTTTGGGACAGGACCGACGGTGGCTACACCTTC	CASSFWDRTDGGYTF
15	NA	NA	TRBV4-3	TRBJ2-7	TGCGCCAGCAGCCAAGATGCCCAGGGTGGTTACGAGCAGTACTTC	CASSQDAQGGYEQYF
15	TRBD1	NA	TRBV10-3	TRBJ1-5	TGTGCCATCAGTTCAGGGGGCCGACACGATCAGCCCCAGCATTTT	CAISSGGRHDQPQHF
15	TRBD1	NA	TRBV6-5	TRBJ1-6	TGTGCCAGCAGCCCCTCATGGACAGGGCAATCACCCCTCCACTTT	CASSPSWTGQSPLHF
17	NA	NA	TRBV18	TRBJ1-5	TGTGCCAGCTCACCACGTCTGCCCGGCCAAGTCAATCAGCCCCAGCATTTT	CASSPRLPGQVNQPQHF
11	TRBD2	many	TRBV30	TRBJ2-7	TGTGCCTGGGGGCGGGGGGACGAGCAGTACTTC	CAWGRGDEQYF
15	TRBD1	few	TRBV6-6	TRBJ1-5	TGTGCCAGCCTTGGGACAGCCACTAGCAATCAGCCCCAGCATTTT	CASLGTATSNQPQHF
14	NA	few	TRBV7-3	TRBJ1-1	TGTGCCAGCAGCTCCCCTGGTTTATACACTGAAGCTTTCTTT	CASSSPGLYTEAFF
15	TRBD2	NA	TRBV7-9	TRBJ2-2	TGTGCCAGCAGCCCCCCGGGGAGGGTCACCGGGGAGCTGTTTTTT	CASSPPGRVTGELFF
13	NA	NA	TRBV20-1	TRBJ2-7	TGCAGTGTCTTGCAGGGGGGGACCTACGAGCAGTACTTC	CSVLQGGTYEQYF
12	NA	many	TRBV15	TRBJ2-1	TGTGCCACCAGCAAACAAGGTAGTGAGCAGTTCTTC	CATSKQGSEQFF
13	NA	NA	TRBV2	TRBJ2-4	TGTGCCAGCAGTCCCCGACTCGGTGACATTCAGTACTTC	CASSPRLGDIQYF
17	TRBD2	few	TRBV6-1	TRBJ2-7	TGTGCCAGCAGTCGGGGGGGGACTAGGAGCGGGAGCCACGAGCAGTACTTC	CASSRGGTRSGSHEQYF
14	NA	NA	TRBV3-1	TRBJ1-1	TGTGCCAGCAGCCACAGGACCATGAACACTGAAGCTTTCTTT	CASSHRTMNTEAFF
15	NA	NA	TRBV6-2/TRBV6-3	TRBJ1-1	TGTGCCAGCAGTTACTCGCCGGGACTGGGCACTGAAGCTTTCTTT	CASSYSPGLGTEAFF
16	TRBD2	many	TRBV20-1	TRBJ2-3	TGCAGTGCTCGGGCTAGCGGCTTGTGGGGCACAGATACGCAGTATTTT	CSARASGLWGTDTQYF
16	NA	many	TRBV9	TRBJ2-1	TGTGCCAGCAGCGTCCAGGCCGGCCGCTCCTACAATGAGCAGTTCTTC	CASSVQAGRSYNEQFF
13	NA	few	TRBV5-1	TRBJ1-1	TGCGCCAGCAGCAGGGGGGCCCAGTCTGAAGCTTTCTTT	CASSRGAQSEAFF
15	TRBD1	many	TRBV20-1	TRBJ2-1	TGCAGTCTGAACCCCCGGACAGGAAAGAACAATGAGCAGTTCTTC	CSLNPRTGKNNEQFF
15	NA	few	TRBV12-3/TRBV12-4	TRBJ2-7	TGTGCCAGCAGTTTATCGGGACAAGTATACTACGAGCAGTACTTC	CASSLSGQVYYEQYF
16	TRBD1	few	TRBV27	TRBJ1-5	TGTGCCAGCAGTTTATTTGGACAGGGAGTGAATCAGCCCCAGCATTTT	CASSLFGQGVNQPQHF
14	NA	many	TRBV20-1	TRBJ1-5	TGCAGTGCTAGAGATACGAGGGGCAATCAGCCCCAGCATTTT	CSARDTRGNQPQHF
16	NA	many	TRBV4-3	TRBJ1-2	TGCGCCAGCAGCCAAGAATTTTGGGGGGCCGTGTGGGGCTACACCTTC	CASSQEFWGAVWGYTF
15	NA	NA	TRBV20-1	TRBJ2-6	TGCAGTGCTACCGGGGCCTACTCTGGGGCCAACGTCCTGACTTTC	CSATGAYSGANVLTF
14	TRBD1	many	TRBV12-3/TRBV12-4	TRBJ1-2	TGTGCCAGCAGAGGACAGGGGCCAATCTATGGCTACACCTTC	CASRGQGPIYGYTF
14	NA	NA	TRBV7-9	TRBJ1-1	TGTGCCAGCAGCTTAAAGGGGTTGAACACTGAAGCTTTCTTT	CASSLKGLNTEAFF
13	NA	few	TRBV20-1	TRBJ1-5	TGCAGTGCTAGAGACAGGCCAAATCAGCCCCAGCATTTT	CSARDRPNQPQHF
15	TRBD1	few	TRBV6-1	TRBJ2-2	TGTGCCAGCAGTGTACAGGGGGCAAACACCGGGGAGCTGTTTTTT	CASSVQGANTGELFF
15	TRBD1	few	TRBV12-3/TRBV12-4	TRBJ1-5	TGTGCCAGCATTTTCAAGACAGGGTCAAATCAGCCCCAGCATTTT	CASIFKTGSNQPQHF